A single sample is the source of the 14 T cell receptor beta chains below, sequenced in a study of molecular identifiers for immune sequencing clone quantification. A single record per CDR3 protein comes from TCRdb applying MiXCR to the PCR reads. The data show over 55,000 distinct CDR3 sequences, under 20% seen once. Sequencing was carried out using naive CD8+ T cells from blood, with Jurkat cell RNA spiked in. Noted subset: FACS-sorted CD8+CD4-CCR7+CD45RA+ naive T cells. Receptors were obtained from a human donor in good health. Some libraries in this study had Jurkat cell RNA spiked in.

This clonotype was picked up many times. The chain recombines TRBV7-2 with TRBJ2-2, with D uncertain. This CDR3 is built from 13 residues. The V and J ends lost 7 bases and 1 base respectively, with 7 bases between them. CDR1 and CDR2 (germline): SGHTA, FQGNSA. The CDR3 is CASKFLNTGELFF. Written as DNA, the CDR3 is TGTGCCAGCAAGTTTTTGAACACCGGGGAGCTGTTTTTT.

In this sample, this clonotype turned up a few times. The CDR3 DNA reads TGTGCCAGCAGTTTAGTGGCTGAAGCTTTCTTT. This sequence encodes CASSLVAEAFF. V usage is TRBV28 and J usage is TRBJ1-1, with D unresolved. This CDR3 has 11 amino acids. V lost 2 bases to trimming and J lost 6 bases, with 4 bases between them. From germline, CDR1 is MDHEN and CDR2 SYDVKM.

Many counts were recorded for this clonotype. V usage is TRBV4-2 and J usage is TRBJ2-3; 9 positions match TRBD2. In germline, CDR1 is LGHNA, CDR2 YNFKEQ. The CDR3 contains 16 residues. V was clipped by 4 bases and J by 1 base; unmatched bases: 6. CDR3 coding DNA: TGTGCCAGCAGCCCAATAGCGGGAGAGGGCACAGATACGCAGTATTTT. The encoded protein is CASSPIAGEGTDTQYF.

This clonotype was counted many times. Here the CDR3 DNA reads TGTGCCAGCAGTTTCTCAGCATCTTTAATGAGGAAACTGTTTTTT. Protein sequence: CASSFSASLMRKLFF. The chain couples TRBV28 to TRBJ1-4; D ambiguous. The CDR3 is 15 amino acids. Trimming pared 3 bases from V and 11 bases from J, leaving 19 bases between. The germline V gene has CDR1 MDHEN and CDR2 SYDVKM.

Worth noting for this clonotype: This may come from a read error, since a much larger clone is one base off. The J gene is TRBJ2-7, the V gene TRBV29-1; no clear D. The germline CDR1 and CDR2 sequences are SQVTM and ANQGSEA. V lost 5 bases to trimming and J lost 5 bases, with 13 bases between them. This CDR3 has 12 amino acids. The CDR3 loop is CSVLVSEDEQYF. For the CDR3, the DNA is TGCAGCGTTCTGGTGTCTGAGGACGAGCAGTACTTC.

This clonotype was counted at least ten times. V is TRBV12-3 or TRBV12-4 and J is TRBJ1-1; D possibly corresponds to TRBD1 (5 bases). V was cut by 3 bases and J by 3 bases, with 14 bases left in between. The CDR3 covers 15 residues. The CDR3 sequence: CASSLGRGTDTEAFF. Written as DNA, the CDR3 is TGTGCCAGCAGTTTGGGTCGGGGCACGGACACTGAAGCTTTCTTT.

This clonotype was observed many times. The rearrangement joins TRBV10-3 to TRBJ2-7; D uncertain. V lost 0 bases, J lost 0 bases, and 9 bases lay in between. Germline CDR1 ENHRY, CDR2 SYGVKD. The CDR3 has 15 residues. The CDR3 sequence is CAISESGFSSYEQYF. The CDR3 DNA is TGTGCCATCAGTGAGTCGGGCTTTTCCTCCTACGAGCAGTACTTC.

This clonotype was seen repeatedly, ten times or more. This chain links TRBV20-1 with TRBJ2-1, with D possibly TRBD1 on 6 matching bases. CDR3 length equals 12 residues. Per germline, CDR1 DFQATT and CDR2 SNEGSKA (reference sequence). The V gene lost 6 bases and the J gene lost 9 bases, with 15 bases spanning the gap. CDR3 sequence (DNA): TGCAGTGCGAAGACAGGTACCGGTGAGCAGTTCTTC. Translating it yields CSAKTGTGEQFF.

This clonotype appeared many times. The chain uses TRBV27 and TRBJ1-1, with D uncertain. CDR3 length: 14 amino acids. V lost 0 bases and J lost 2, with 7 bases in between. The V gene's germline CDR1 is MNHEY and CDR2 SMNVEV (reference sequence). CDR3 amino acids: CASSLSRGNTEAFF. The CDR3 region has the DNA TGTGCCAGCAGTTTATCGCGGGGTAACACTGAAGCTTTCTTT.

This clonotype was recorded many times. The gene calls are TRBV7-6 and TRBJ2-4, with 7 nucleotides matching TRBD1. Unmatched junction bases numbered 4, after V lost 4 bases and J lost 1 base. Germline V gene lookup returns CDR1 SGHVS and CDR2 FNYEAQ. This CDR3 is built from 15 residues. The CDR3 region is CASSSEDRAKNIQYF. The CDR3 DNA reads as TGTGCCAGCAGCTCAGAGGACAGGGCCAAAAACATTCAGTACTTC.

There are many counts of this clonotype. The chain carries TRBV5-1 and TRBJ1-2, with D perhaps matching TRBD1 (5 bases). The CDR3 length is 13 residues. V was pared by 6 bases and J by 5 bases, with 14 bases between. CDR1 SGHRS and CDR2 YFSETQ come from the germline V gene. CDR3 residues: CASIFVEGYGYTF. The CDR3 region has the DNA TGCGCCAGCATCTTTGTGGAGGGGTATGGCTACACCTTC. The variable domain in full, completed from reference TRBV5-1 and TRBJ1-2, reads KAGVTQTPRYLIKTRGQQVTLSCSPISGHRSVSWYQQTPGQGLQFLFEYFSETQRNKGNFPGRFSGRQFSNSRSEMNVSTLELGDSALYLCASIFVEGYGYTFGSGTRLTVV.

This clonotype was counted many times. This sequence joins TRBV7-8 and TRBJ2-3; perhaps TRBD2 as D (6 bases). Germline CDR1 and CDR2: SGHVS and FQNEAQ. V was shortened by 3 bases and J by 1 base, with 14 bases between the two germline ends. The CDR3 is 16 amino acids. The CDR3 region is CASSLLAKGGTDTQYF. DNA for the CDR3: TGTGCCAGCAGCTTGCTAGCGAAAGGAGGCACAGATACGCAGTATTTT.

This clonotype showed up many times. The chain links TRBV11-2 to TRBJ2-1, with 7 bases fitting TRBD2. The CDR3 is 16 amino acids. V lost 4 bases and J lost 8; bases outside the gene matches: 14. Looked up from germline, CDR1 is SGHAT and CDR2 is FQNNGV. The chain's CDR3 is CASSSRLGGSVDEQFF. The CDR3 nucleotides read TGTGCCAGCAGCTCTCGACTTGGCGGGAGCGTAGATGAGCAGTTCTTC.

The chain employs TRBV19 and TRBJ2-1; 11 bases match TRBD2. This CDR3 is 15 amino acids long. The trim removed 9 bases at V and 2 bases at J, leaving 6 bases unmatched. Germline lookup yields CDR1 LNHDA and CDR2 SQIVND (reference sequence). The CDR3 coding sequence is TGTGCCAGCGCCGGGACTAGCGGAGCCTACAATGAGCAGTTCTTC. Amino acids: CASAGTSGAYNEQFF.